These 3 T cell receptor beta chains were all obtained from the same sample, sequenced in a study of blood T cell repertoires in COVID-19. Method: immunoSEQ multiplex PCR; TCRdb's copy keeps in-frame clones and lacks some. The table shows 15,000 to 20,000 clones, with roughly 78% occurring only once. Specimen: peripheral blood. These receptors all stem from a man aged 55 to 70 with active or convalescent COVID-19.

The chain couples TRBV20-1 to TRBJ2-7, with 8 bases matching TRBD1. The CDR3 extends over 14 amino acids. The trim removed 3 bases at V and 3 bases at J, leaving 7 bases unmatched. Looked up from germline, CDR1 is DFQATT and CDR2 is SNEGSKA (reference sequence). CDR3 bases: TGCAGTGCTAGTCAGGGGGCGTTTCGCTACGAGCAGTACTTC. Amino acids: CSASQGAFRYEQYF.

J is TRBJ1-1 and V is TRBV28; no reliable D call. This CDR3 region has 13 residues. V lost 7 bases and J lost 6, with 15 bases in between. Germline-derived CDR1 and CDR2 are MDHEN and SYDVKM. This chain's CDR3 is CASTTPTPAEAFF. CDR3 coding DNA: TGTGCCAGCACCACCCCGACTCCCGCTGAAGCTTTCTTT.

This chain connects TRBV6-6 to TRBJ1-5; TRBD1 agrees at 8 bases. The CDR3 covers 15 residues. Trimming removed 5 bases from V and 2 bases from J; junction bases left unmatched: 5. CDR1 is MNHNY and CDR2 is SVGAGI in the germline V gene (reference sequence). The CDR3: CASSQDRGGNQPQHF. The DNA of the CDR3 is TGTGCCAGCAGTCAAGACAGGGGCGGCAATCAGCCCCAGCATTTT.